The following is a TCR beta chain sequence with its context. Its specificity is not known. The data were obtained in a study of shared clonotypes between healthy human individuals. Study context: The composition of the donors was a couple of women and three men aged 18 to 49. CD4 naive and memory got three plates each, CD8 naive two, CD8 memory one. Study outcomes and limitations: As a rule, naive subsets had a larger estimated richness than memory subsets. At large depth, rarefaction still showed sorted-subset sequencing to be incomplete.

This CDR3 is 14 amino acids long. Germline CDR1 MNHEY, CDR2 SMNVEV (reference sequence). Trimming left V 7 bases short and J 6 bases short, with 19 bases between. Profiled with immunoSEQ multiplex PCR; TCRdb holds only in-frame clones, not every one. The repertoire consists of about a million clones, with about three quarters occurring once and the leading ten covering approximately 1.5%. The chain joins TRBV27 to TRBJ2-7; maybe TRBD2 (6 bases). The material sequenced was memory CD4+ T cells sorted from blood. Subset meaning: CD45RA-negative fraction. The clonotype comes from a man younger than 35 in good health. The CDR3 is CASTPSGLEGEQYF. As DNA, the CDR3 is TGTGCCAGCACCCCGTCGGGCTTGGAGGGCGAGCAGTACTTC.